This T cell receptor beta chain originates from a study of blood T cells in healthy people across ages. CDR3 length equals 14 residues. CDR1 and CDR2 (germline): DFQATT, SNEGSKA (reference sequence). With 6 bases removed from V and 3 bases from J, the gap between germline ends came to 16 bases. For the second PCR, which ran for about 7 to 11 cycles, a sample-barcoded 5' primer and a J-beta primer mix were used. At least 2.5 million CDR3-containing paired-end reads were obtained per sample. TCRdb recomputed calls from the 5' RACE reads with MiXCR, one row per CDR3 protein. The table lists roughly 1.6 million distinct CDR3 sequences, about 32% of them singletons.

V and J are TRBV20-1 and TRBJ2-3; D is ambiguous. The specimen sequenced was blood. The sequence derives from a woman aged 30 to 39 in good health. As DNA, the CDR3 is TGCAGTGCCATAATCAGCCTAGTTACAGATACGCAGTATTTT. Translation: CSAIISLVTDTQYF.